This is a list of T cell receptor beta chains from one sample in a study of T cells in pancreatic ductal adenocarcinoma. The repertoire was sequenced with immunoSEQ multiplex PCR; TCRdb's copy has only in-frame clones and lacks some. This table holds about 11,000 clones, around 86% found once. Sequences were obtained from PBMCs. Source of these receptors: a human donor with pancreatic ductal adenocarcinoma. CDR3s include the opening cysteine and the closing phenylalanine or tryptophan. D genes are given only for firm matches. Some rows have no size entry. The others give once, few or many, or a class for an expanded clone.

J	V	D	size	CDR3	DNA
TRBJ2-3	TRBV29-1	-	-	CSVRGSSTDTQYF	TGCAGCGTACGCGGCTCTAGCACAGATACGCAGTATTTT
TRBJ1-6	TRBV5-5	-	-	CASSLWGGDSPLHF	TGTGCCAGCAGCTTGTGGGGTGGGGATTCACCCCTCCACTTT
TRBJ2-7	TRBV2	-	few	CANRPQGTYEQYF	TGTGCCAACAGGCCACAGGGTACCTACGAGCAGTACTTC
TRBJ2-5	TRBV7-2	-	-	CASSATGIAQETQYF	TGTGCCAGCAGCGCCACAGGGATTGCGCAAGAGACCCAGTACTTC
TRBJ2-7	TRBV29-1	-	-	CSVPRDLYHEQYF	TGCAGCGTTCCCCGGGACTTATACCACGAGCAGTACTTC
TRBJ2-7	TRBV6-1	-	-	CASKGVISYEQYF	TGTGCCAGCAAGGGGGTCATCTCCTACGAGCAGTACTTC
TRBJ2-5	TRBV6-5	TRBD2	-	CATGLAGAKTQYF	TGTGCCACAGGGCTAGCGGGAGCGAAGACCCAGTACTTC
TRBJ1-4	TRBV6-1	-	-	CASSDGGIVEKLFF	TGTGCCAGCAGTGATGGGGGGATCGTTGAAAAACTGTTTTTT
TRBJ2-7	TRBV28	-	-	CASMTDYEQYF	TGTGCCAGCATGACGGATTACGAGCAGTACTTC
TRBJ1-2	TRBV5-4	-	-	CASTGGGQTNYGYTF	TGTGCCAGCACCGGAGGTGGACAGACTAACTATGGCTACACCTTC
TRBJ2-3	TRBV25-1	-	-	CASSLSSASTDTQYF	TGTGCCAGCAGTCTGTCTAGCGCTAGCACAGATACGCAGTATTTT
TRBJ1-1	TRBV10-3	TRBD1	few	CATQGDSQNTEAFF	TGTGCCACCCAGGGGGACAGCCAGAACACTGAAGCTTTCTTT
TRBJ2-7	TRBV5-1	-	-	CASSPQFTDHEQYF	TGCGCCAGCAGCCCCCAGTTTACGGATCACGAGCAGTACTTC
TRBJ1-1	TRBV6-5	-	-	CASRLGHKNTEAFF	TGTGCCAGCAGATTGGGACACAAGAACACTGAAGCTTTCTTT
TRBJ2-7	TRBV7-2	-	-	CASSQGGGSPYEQYF	TGTGCCAGCAGCCAGGGGGGAGGGTCCCCCTACGAGCAGTACTTC
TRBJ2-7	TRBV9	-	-	CASSVDNTAYEQYF	TGTGCCAGCAGCGTAGATAACACAGCCTACGAGCAGTACTTC
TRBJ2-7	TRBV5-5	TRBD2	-	CASSATSGRAGEQYF	TGTGCCAGCAGCGCGACTAGCGGGAGGGCCGGAGAGCAGTACTTC
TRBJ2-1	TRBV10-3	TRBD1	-	CATRDRSYNEQFF	TGTGCCACCCGGGACAGGAGCTACAATGAGCAGTTCTTC
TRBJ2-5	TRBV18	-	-	CASSPPMNQETQYF	TGTGCCAGCTCACCACCAATGAACCAAGAGACCCAGTACTTC
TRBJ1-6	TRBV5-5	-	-	CASSSTDSYNSPLHF	TGTGCCAGCAGCTCGACCGACAGTTATAATTCACCCCTCCACTTT
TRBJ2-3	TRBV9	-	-	CASSGGQRPVDTQYF	TGTGCCAGCAGCGGAGGACAGCGCCCGGTTGATACGCAGTATTTT
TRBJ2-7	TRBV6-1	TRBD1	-	CASSVRDRVSEQYF	TGTGCCAGCAGTGTCCGGGACAGGGTTTCCGAGCAGTACTTC
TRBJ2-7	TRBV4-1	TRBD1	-	CASSPEPTGGSTYEQYF	TGCGCCAGCAGCCCGGAACCTACAGGGGGAAGCACCTACGAGCAGTACTTC
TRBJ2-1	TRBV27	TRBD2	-	CASSLLLAGYNEQFF	TGTGCCAGCAGTTTACTACTAGCGGGATACAATGAGCAGTTCTTC
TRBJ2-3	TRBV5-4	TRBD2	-	CASSLAGVGTDTQYF	TGTGCCAGCAGCTTAGCGGGAGTGGGTACAGATACGCAGTATTTT
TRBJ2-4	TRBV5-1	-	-	CASSLGEVAKNIQYF	TGCGCCAGCAGCTTGGGAGAAGTAGCCAAAAACATTCAGTACTTC